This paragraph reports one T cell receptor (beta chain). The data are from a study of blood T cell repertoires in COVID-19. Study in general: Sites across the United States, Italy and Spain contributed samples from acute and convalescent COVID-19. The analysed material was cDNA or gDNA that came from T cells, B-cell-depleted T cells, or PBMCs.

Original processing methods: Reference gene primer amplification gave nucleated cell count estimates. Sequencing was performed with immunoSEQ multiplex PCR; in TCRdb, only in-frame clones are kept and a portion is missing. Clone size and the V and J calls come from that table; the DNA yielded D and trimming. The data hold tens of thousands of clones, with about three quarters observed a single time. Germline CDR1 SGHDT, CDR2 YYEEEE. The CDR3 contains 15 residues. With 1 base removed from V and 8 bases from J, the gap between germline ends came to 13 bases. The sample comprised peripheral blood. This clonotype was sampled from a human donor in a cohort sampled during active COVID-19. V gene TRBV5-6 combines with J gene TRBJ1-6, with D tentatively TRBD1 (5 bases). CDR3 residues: CASSLISGLDSPLHF. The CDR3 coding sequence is TGTGCCAGCAGCTTGATATCAGGGCTAGATTCACCCCTCCACTTT.